Each of the 11 T cell receptor beta chains below was sequenced from the same sample in a study of blood T cell repertoires in COVID-19. The table came from immunoSEQ multiplex PCR; TCRdb's copy has only in-frame clones and leaves some out. Of about 330,000 clones listed, 80% to 90% were seen once; the top ten hold over 4.5%. Sequenced: PBMCs or T cells enriched from blood (not recorded which). All receptors come from a young man who had recovered from COVID-19.

This clone was observed a single time. The DNA of the CDR3 is TGTGCCACCAGCCTTGAGATGGGACAGAGCTATGGCTACACCTTC. Its translation: CATSLEMGQSYGYTF. The rearrangement uses TRBV15 and TRBJ1-2; TRBD1 agrees at 7 bases. In germline, CDR1 is LNHNV, CDR2 YYDKDF (reference sequence). CDR3 size: 15 residues. With 5 bases clipped from V and 4 bases from J, the junction kept 10 bases outside the gene matches.

The CDR3 sequence is CASSLSAGGGETQYF. The CDR3 bases are TGTGCCAGCAGCTTAAGCGCGGGGGGTGGGGAGACCCAGTACTTC. The gene calls are TRBV13 and TRBJ2-5; TRBD2 aligns across 8 bases. The CDR3 runs 15 residues. Losses at the gene ends were 2 bases for V and 5 bases for J; bases not matched to a gene: 7. From germline, CDR1 is PRHDT and CDR2 FYEKMQ (reference sequence).

CDR3: CASGFRLSGKETQYF. The CDR3, as DNA: TGTGCTAGTGGTTTCCGTCTTAGCGGGAAAGAGACCCAGTACTTC. The chain employs TRBV12-5 and TRBJ2-5; 8 bases align to TRBD2. The CDR3 totals 15 residues. The V gene's germline CDR1 is LGHNT and CDR2 FRNRAP. V dropped 3 bases and J dropped 3; count of bases not matched to a gene: 6.

V is TRBV28 and J is TRBJ1-2; 8 bases are shared with TRBD1. J gave up 6 bases and V 6 bases, and 12 bases lay outside the gene matches. Germline V CDR1 and CDR2: MDHEN, SYDVKM. The CDR3 spans 15 residues. CDR3 sequence: CASSQLTGARDGYTF. DNA of the CDR3: TGTGCCAGCAGCCAACTGACAGGGGCAAGGGATGGCTACACCTTC.

This clone has a single count. The V and J genes are TRBV11-2 and TRBJ2-7; D call uncertain. V was cut by 3 bases and J by 6 bases, with 15 bases left in between. Germline V gene data show CDR1 as SGHAT and CDR2 as FQNNGV. This CDR3 region has 14 residues. This chain's CDR3 is CASSFAAQVGEQYF. CDR3 bases: TGTGCCAGCAGCTTTGCCGCCCAGGTGGGCGAGCAGTACTTC.

This chain uses TRBV5-1 with TRBJ2-7, with TRBD1 as a possible D gene (6 bases). This CDR3 has 18 amino acids. V lost 2 bases to trimming and J lost 2 bases, with 23 bases between them. Germline V gives CDR1 SGHRS, CDR2 YFSETQ. CDR3 residues: CASSFNLHRTGNTYEQYF. CDR3 bases: TGCGCCAGCAGCTTTAATCTGCATAGAACAGGGAATACCTACGAGCAGTACTTC.

This clone appeared a few times. The chain combines TRBV7-3 with TRBJ2-5, with 12 bases lining up with TRBD2. V gave up 8 bases and J gave up 2 bases; unmatched junction bases: 6. Germline values: CDR1 SGHTA, CDR2 FQGTGA. This CDR3 contains 15 residues. Here the CDR3 reads CASARLAGVQETQYF. The CDR3 bases are TGTGCCAGCGCACGACTAGCGGGGGTTCAAGAGACCCAGTACTTC.

This rearrangement joins TRBV12-3 or TRBV12-4 to TRBJ1-1; D is unresolved. This CDR3 contains 13 residues. The ends were cut back, 7 bases at V and 0 bases at J, with 9 bases in the middle. The CDR3 DNA is TGTGCCAGCACCCAGTGGCTGAACACTGAAGCTTTCTTT. This encodes CASTQWLNTEAFF.

The CDR3 reads CASSPRQGSAGNTIYF. Here the CDR3 DNA reads TGTGCCAGCTCACCCAGACAGGGATCAGCTGGAAACACCATATATTTT. The J gene is TRBJ1-3, the V gene TRBV18; 7 bases are shared with TRBD1. Germline V gene sequence: CDR1 KGHSH, CDR2 LQKENI. The CDR3 length is 16 residues. Germline trimming cut 3 bases from V and 2 bases from J; bases unmatched to any gene: 7.

The chain has TRBV27 and TRBJ1-1, with D maybe TRBD1 (5 bases). The V end was cut by 5 bases, the J end by 0 bases, with 7 bases between. Germline CDR1 is MNHEY and CDR2 is SMNVEV (reference sequence). The CDR3 totals 13 residues. CDR3 in amino acids: CASSVTVNTEAFF. CDR3 in DNA: TGTGCCAGCAGTGTGACAGTGAACACTGAAGCTTTCTTT.

V usage is TRBV19 and J usage is TRBJ1-6; tentative D call: TRBD1 (6 bases). Between the trimmed V and J ends, which lost 10 bases and 5 bases, there was a span of 24 bases. This CDR3 contains 17 residues. Germline CDR1 is LNHDA and CDR2 is SQIVND (reference sequence). The CDR3 DNA reads TGTGCCACCAGACAGGTCGCAGGGGTTAAGAATAATTCACCCCTCCACTTT. Its translation: CATRQVAGVKNNSPLHF.